This record concerns one T cell receptor beta chain sequence. Unsorted PBMC replicate PCRs used about 280 ng DNA, 25,000 to 30,000 T cell genomes. Ten immunoSEQ deep assay plates served to sequence unsorted PBMC DNA. TCRdb's table, derived via immunoSEQ multiplex PCR, lists solely in-frame clones and lacks some. The sample has 550,000 to 600,000 clones, around 81% seen once; the top ten hold around 12%. These data originate in a study of shared clonotypes between healthy human individuals. As for the study in general: Researchers drew samples from two women and a few men aged 18 to 49.

Free of recent acute infections or vaccinations, the donors were healthy HIV-negative adults. Unmatched junction bases numbered 6, after V lost 2 bases and J lost 4 bases. Germline loops: CDR1 MNHNS, CDR2 SASEGT. The CDR3 has 15 amino acids. The chain employs TRBV6-1 and TRBJ2-7, with 9 positions matching TRBD1. The sequenced material came from PBMCs. This sequence was found in a woman between 40 and 55 years old in good health. Some clones in this sample may be carry-over from other donors' samples. The CDR3 spells CASSESGTGLYEQYF. CDR3 DNA: TGTGCCAGCAGTGAATCCGGGACAGGGTTATACGAGCAGTACTTC.